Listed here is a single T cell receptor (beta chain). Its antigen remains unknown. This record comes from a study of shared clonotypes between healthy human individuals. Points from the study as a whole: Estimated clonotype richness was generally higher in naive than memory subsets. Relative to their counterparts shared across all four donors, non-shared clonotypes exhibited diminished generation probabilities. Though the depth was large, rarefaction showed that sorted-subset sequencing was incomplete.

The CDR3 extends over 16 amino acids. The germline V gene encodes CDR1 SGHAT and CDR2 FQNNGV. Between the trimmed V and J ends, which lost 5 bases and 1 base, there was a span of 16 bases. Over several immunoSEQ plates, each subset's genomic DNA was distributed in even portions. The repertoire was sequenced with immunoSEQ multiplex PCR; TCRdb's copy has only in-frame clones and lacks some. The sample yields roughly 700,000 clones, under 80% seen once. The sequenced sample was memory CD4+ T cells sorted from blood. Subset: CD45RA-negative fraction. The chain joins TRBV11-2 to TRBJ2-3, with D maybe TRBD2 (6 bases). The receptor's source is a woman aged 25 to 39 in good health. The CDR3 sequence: CASSPRRGQGTDTQYF. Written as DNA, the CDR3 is TGTGCCAGCAGCCCTCGGAGGGGTCAGGGCACAGATACGCAGTATTTT.